This TCR beta chain was identified in a study of identical twins. General study points: Out-of-frame alpha sequences common to twins were enriched for low generation probability. Abundant beta clonotypes from cord blood had fewer insertions, unlike memory repertoires, which showed none.

The V end was cut by 5 bases, the J end by 2 bases, with 13 bases between. The length of the CDR3 is 14 residues. Germline-derived CDR1 and CDR2 are SEHNR and FQNEAQ (reference sequence). As to this clonotype: As yet, its antigen is unknown.

TCRdb recomputed calls from the 5' RACE reads with MiXCR, one row per CDR3 protein. The data contain around 530,000 distinct CDR3 sequences, approximately 14% of them seen just once; the ten biggest clones take up around 0.4%. These same records also appear under a second study, on yellow fever vaccine responses in identical twins.

The V gene is TRBV7-9, the J gene TRBJ2-7; D remains ambiguous. Sequencing was carried out using CD4+ T cells sorted from blood. This clonotype was obtained from a woman younger than 35 in good health. DNA of the CDR3: TGTGCCAGCAGCGAACAATCTATTGCCTACGAGCAGTACTTC. This translates into CASSEQSIAYEQYF. The full variable domain, completed using reference TRBV7-9 and TRBJ2-7, is DTGVSQNPRHKITKRGQNVTFRCDPISEHNRLYWYRQTLGQGPEFLTYFQNEAQLEKSRLLSDRFSAERPKGSFSTLEIQRTEQGDSAMYLCASSEQSIAYEQYFGPGTRLTVT.